This T cell receptor beta chain was sequenced during a study of shared clonotypes between healthy human individuals. Study summary: Three CD4 naive, three CD4 memory, two CD8 naive and one CD8 memory plate were used per donor.

CDR1 is KGHSH and CDR2 is LQKENI in the germline V gene. CDR3 length: 12 residues. Deletions cut 6 bases from V and 3 bases from J, with 7 bases between. Deep was the level used in running the assay. Sorted-subset replicate PCRs used about 0.2 ug DNA, about 30,000 T cell genomes. Original data processing: From ImmunoSEQ came sequences covering only the junction and carrying no quality scores, so filtering differed. Assay used: immunoSEQ multiplex PCR; TCRdb lists only in-frame clones, some missing. For V, J and clone size, that table is used; D and trimming come from the DNA. The table includes over a million clones, roughly 96% detected once. In this sample, this clone turned up once.

V is TRBV18 and J is TRBJ2-3; the D is unclear. Sequenced input: naive CD4+ T cells sorted from blood. Subset meaning: CD45RA+ positively selected. This receptor was taken from a man in his thirties or forties in good health. The CDR3 sequence: CASSARTDTQYF. The DNA for the CDR3 is TGTGCCAGCTCGGCGAGGACAGATACGCAGTATTTT.